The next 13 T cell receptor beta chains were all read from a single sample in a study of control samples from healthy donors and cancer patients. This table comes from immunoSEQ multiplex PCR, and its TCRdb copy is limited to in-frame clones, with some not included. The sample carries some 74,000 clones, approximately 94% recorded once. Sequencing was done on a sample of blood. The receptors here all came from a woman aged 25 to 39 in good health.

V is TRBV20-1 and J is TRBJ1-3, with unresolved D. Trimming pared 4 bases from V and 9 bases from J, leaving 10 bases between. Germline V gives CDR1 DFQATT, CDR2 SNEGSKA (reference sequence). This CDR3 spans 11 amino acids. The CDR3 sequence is CSAISPGTIYF. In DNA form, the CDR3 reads TGCAGTGCTATCAGTCCAGGCACCATATATTTT.

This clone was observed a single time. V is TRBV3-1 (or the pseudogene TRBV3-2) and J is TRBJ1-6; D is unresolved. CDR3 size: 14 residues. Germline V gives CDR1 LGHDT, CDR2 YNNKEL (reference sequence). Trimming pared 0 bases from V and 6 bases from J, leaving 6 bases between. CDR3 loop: CASSQEGFNSPLHF. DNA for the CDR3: TGTGCCAGCAGCCAAGAAGGGTTTAATTCACCCCTCCACTTT.

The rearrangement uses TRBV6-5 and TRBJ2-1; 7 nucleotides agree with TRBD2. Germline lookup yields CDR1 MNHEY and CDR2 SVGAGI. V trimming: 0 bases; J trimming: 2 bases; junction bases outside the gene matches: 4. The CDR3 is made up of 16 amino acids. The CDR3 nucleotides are TGTGCCAGCAGTTACTCGCCCCGGGGGGCCTACAATGAGCAGTTCTTC. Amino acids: CASSYSPRGAYNEQFF.

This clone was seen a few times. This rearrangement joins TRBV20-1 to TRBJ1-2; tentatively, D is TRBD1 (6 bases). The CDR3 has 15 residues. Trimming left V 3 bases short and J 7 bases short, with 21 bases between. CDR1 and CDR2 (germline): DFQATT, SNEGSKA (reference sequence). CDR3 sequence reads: CSASISVGGAFGYTF. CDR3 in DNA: TGCAGTGCTAGTATTTCGGTCGGGGGGGCTTTTGGCTACACCTTC.

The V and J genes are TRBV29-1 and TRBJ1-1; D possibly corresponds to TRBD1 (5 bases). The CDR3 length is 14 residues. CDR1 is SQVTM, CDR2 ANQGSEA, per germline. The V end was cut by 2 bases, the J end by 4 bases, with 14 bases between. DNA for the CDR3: TGCAGCGTTGAAAGGGGAGGGCCGAGCACTGAAGCTTTCTTT. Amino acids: CSVERGGPSTEAFF.

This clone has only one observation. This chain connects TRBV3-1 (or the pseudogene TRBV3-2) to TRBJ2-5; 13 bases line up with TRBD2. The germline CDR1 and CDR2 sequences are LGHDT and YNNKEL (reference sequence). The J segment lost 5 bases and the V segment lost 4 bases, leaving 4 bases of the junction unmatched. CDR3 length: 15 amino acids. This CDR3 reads CASSPGLAGTETQYF. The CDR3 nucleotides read TGTGCCAGCAGCCCGGGACTAGCGGGGACGGAGACCCAGTACTTC.

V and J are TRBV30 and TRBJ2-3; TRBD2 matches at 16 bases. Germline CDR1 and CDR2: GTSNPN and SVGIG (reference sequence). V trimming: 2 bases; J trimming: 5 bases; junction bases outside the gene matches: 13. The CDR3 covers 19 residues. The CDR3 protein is CAWSSGPGLAGGRRDTQYF. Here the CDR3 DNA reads TGTGCCTGGAGTTCCGGACCGGGACTAGCGGGGGGGCGACGAGATACGCAGTATTTT.

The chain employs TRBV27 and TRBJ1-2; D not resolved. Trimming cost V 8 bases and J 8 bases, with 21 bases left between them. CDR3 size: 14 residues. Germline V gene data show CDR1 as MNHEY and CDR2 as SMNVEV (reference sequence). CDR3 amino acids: CASGNPGAGRGYTF. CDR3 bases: TGTGCCAGCGGTAATCCGGGAGCCGGGCGCGGCTACACCTTC.

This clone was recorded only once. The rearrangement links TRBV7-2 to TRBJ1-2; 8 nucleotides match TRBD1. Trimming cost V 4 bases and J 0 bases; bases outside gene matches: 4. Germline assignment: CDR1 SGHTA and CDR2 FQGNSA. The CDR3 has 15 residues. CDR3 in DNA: TGTGCCAGCAGCTCTCGGACAGGGTCTAACTATGGCTACACCTTC. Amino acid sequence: CASSSRTGSNYGYTF.

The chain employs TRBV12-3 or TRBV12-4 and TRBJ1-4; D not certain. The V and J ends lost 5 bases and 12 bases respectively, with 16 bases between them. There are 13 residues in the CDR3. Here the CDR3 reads CASSHRPWQELFF. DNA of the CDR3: TGTGCCAGCAGTCATAGACCGTGGCAGGAACTGTTTTTT.

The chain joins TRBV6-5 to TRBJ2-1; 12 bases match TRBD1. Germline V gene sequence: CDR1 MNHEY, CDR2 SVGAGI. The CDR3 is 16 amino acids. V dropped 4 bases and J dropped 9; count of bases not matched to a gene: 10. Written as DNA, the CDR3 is TGTGCCAGCAGTTCCGGGACAGGGGGCGCCGTTGGTGAGCAGTTCTTC. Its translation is CASSSGTGGAVGEQFF.

CDR3 region: CASERKTSLMDYGYTF. CDR3 DNA: TGCGCCAGTGAACGGAAGACATCCTTAATGGACTATGGCTACACCTTC. The chain has TRBV10-1 and TRBJ1-2; D unresolved. Germline CDR1 and CDR2: WNHNN and SYGVQD (reference sequence). There are 16 residues in the CDR3. Trimming removed 9 bases from V and 3 bases from J, with 23 bases in between.

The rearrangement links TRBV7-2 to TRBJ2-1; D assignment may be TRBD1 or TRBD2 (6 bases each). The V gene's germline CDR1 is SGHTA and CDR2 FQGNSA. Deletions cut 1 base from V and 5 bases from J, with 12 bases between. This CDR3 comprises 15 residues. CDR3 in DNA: TGTGCCAGCAGCTTAGGGGGGCTAGCGAACAATGAGCAGTTCTTC. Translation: CASSLGGLANNEQFF.